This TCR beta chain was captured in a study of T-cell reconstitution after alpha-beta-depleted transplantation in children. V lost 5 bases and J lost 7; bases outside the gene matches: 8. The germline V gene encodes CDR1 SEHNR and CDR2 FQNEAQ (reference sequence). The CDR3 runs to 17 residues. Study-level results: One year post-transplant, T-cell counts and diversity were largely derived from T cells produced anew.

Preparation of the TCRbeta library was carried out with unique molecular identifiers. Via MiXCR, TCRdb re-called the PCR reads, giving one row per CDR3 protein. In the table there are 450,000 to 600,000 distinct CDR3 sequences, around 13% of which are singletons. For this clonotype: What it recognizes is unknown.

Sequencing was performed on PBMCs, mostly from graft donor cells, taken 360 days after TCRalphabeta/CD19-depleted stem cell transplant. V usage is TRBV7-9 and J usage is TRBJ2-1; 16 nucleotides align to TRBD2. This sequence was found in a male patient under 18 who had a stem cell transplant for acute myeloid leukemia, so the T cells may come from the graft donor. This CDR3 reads CASSQGLAGGPSNEQFF. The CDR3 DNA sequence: TGTGCCAGCAGCCAGGGACTAGCGGGAGGGCCGTCGAATGAGCAGTTCTTC. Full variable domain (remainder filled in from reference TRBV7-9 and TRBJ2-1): DTGVSQNPRHKITKRGQNVTFRCDPISEHNRLYWYRQTLGQGPEFLTYFQNEAQLEKSRLLSDRFSAERPKGSFSTLEIQRTEQGDSAMYLCASSQGLAGGPSNEQFFGPGTRLTVL.